This T cell receptor (beta chain) originates from a study of cytomegalovirus exposure and HLA in healthy donors. Study findings and constraints: Reports credit the classifier with highly specific, highly sensitive diagnosis of cytomegalovirus status.

J gave up 2 bases and V 6 bases, and 5 bases lay outside the gene matches. CDR3 length: 15 residues. From germline, CDR1 is MNHEY and CDR2 SMNVEV (reference sequence). The PCR made use of 60 Vbeta and 13 Jbeta primers. Clones were read by immunoSEQ multiplex PCR, and TCRdb kept only the in-frame ones, dropping some. The repertoire consists of approximately 170,000 clones, with 79% occurring once and the leading ten covering approximately 2.4%. About this clone itself: Its cognate antigen is unknown.

The source is a woman between 45 and 65 years old in good health and CMV-seronegative. This sequence joins TRBV27 and TRBJ1-4, with 8 bases aligning to TRBD1. Sequenced input: PBMCs. CDR3 coding DNA: TGTGCCAGCAGCCCGGACAGGGTGACTAATGAAAAACTGTTTTTT. This sequence encodes CASSPDRVTNEKLFF.